The rows below give T cell receptor beta chains drawn from one sample of a study of T cells in Graves' hyperthyroidism and ophthalmopathy. TCRdb fed the multiplex PCR reads into MiXCR, producing one record per CDR3 protein. The sample shows roughly 100,000 distinct CDR3 sequences, 40% to 50% of them seen only once. The sample consisted of blood. These receptors were collected from a man in his forties with Graves' hyperthyroidism. CDR3s include the opening cysteine and the closing phenylalanine or tryptophan. Clone size, where shown, is once, few, many, or a class for clones that have expanded.

abundance | v_gene | CDR3aa
- | TRBV7-2 | CASSSADKGRGTDTQYF
- | TRBV20-1 | CSAREGSETQYF
once | TRBV25-1 | CASSDRGVPRVDEQYF
- | TRBV24-1 | CATVLSDEQYF
many | TRBV4-2 | CASSLTTISGNEQFF
- | TRBV20-1 | CGIGRGGYEQHF
- | TRBV29-1 | CSVAQGSGNTIYF
- | TRBV9 | CASSASGPFSQYF
many | TRBV6-1 | CASSDPTGLSNQPQHF
many | TRBV10-3 | CAISGSYGTNTEAFF
- | TRBV28 | CASVTSGTPYEQYF
- | TRBV5-1 | CASSFRLNTEALF
- | TRBV2 | CASSARVTTMGQYGYTF
many | TRBV7-9 | CASSLYNQPQHF
- | TRBV7-9 | CASSQTGRGRDGYTF
many | TRBV11-3 | CASSGTPTGELFF
- | TRBV2 | CTSTGTIPYEQYF
many | TRBV5-4 | CASWGSSGANVLTF
few | TRBV27 | CASSLVSNQPQHF
many | TRBV25-1 | CASSEYYGDTQYF
- | TRBV15 | CATSGMASTDTQYF
many | TRBV12-3/TRBV12-4 | CASSLFQGGQPQHF
- | TRBV19 | CASRDRGRASSGEQYF
- | TRBV2 | CASSGDSGANVLTF
- | TRBV7-2 | CASSFGGDRNIQYF
- | TRBV2 | CASSKVGGHSPHEQYF
many | TRBV6-6 | CASRRDGEAEQFF
- | TRBV11-3 | CASSSLPEEEQYF
many | TRBV20-1 | CSARDSIYNQPQHF
- | TRBV20-1 | CSARGQGRLEQYF
many | TRBV6-5 | CASSLGTSHEQYF
- | TRBV5-6 | CASSLGQGAWGYTF
few | TRBV20-1 | CSARGGGSSYEQYF
many | TRBV12-3/TRBV12-4 | CASTSGVHYNEQFF
many | TRBV20-1 | CSAPPPGHFSSSDEQHF
- | TRBV6-6 | CASSYRTSGRVKTGELFF
- | TRBV10-2 | CASSGGGGKETQHF
- | TRBV15 | CATSSQTGSLPDTQYF
- | TRBV4-1 | CASSRRGTGANTGELFF
- | TRBV5-1 | CASSLLPGAGYEQYF
few | TRBV15 | CATSRDDAVNTEAFF
many | TRBV12-3/TRBV12-4 | CASSQTSGYNNEQFF
- | TRBV29-1 | CSVGGTSVDTDTQYF
many | TRBV5-1 | CASSLDRGNMFYGYTF
many | TRBV7-2 | CASKSRSYNEQFF
many | TRBV20-1 | CSVGAGGADTQYF
- | TRBV6-1 | CATGLLKNIQYF
- | TRBV18 | CASSPINQETQYF
- | TRBV15 | CATTDSGGYVSDEQFF
many | TRBV28 | CASSSLAGVREQYF
- | TRBV25-1 | CASSETGTGGGSLPYGYTF
many | TRBV12-3/TRBV12-4 | CASSLAGAITQYF
many | TRBV6-1 | CASSETGAGGPLHF
- | TRBV20-1 | CGARGSLRGDTQYF
- | TRBV10-3 | CAISEGTGTDTQYF
- | TRBV7-2 | CASSRQGVLAGQETQYF
- | TRBV2 | CASSHRDGELFF
many | TRBV7-9 | CASSLEGLAVYEQYF
many | TRBV19 | CASTNHRGNTEAFF